Listed below are T cell receptor beta chains from one sample, sequenced in a study of blood T cell repertoires in COVID-19. The protocol was immunoSEQ multiplex PCR, while the TCRdb copy is restricted to in-frame clones and leaves out a portion. The sample has some 170,000 clones; approximately 85% are singletons. Sequencing input: peripheral blood. The receptors stem from a man aged 60 to 75 with active or convalescent COVID-19. Both conserved end residues are part of each CDR3.

j_gene,v_gene,CDR3aa
TRBJ1-2,TRBV5-1,CASSLDPGQDYGYTF
TRBJ1-2,TRBV11-2,CASSSSGGRYGYTF
TRBJ1-5,TRBV6-5,CASSARGLGQPQHF
TRBJ2-2,TRBV2,CASGSGSNTGELFF
TRBJ2-5,TRBV7-2,CASSRGGAQETQYF
TRBJ1-5,TRBV19,CASSDLGQGNQPQHF
TRBJ2-3,TRBV5-1,CASSLGQGPDTQYF
TRBJ2-3,TRBV2,CASSETLAGGPKTDTQYF
TRBJ2-7,TRBV3-1/TRBV3-2,CASSQEQLPPYF
TRBJ1-1,TRBV7-9,CASSFPTGNTEAFF
TRBJ2-7,TRBV6-5,CASSPTGMPF
TRBJ2-2,TRBV6-5,CASRGTGAGELFF
TRBJ1-2,TRBV24-1,CATSDPRVSNYGYTF
TRBJ2-5,TRBV3-1/TRBV3-2,CASRGLAGVAETQYF
TRBJ2-7,TRBV19,CASSSSSGGYEQYF
TRBJ2-1,TRBV6-1,CASSESGGAYNEQFF
TRBJ2-2,TRBV19,CASSRTGTGGDKNTGELFF
TRBJ2-5,TRBV2,CASGASGGQETQYF
TRBJ1-5,TRBV7-9,CASSLGGTGFHQPQHF
TRBJ1-5,TRBV4-2,CASSQESRGLYQPQHF
TRBJ2-2,TRBV5-4,CASRQYDRLTGELFF
TRBJ2-5,TRBV7-8,CASSLAPGVVKETQYF
TRBJ2-3,TRBV15,CATSKNSDTQYF
TRBJ1-3,TRBV5-1,CASSKVRGLSGNTIYF
TRBJ2-3,TRBV28,CASVVTGGTDTQYF
TRBJ2-5,TRBV2,CASSERTKTILETQYF
TRBJ1-3,TRBV9,CASSVLRDSSGNTIYF
TRBJ2-6,TRBV5-1,CASSQTGTGANVLTF
TRBJ2-1,TRBV6-2/TRBV6-3,CASSYGRVGEQFF
TRBJ2-5,TRBV5-6,CASSSAAGTGETQYF
TRBJ2-5,TRBV7-3,CASSLGLAGGRETQYF
TRBJ1-1,TRBV27,CASSRRGGQNTEAFF
TRBJ1-2,TRBV6-5,CASSPISGYGYTF
TRBJ2-3,TRBV10-3,CAISDLAAPRTDTQYF
TRBJ2-7,TRBV19,CASKFADSSYEQYF
TRBJ1-5,TRBV6-1,CASSEWGFNQPQHF
TRBJ2-7,TRBV2,CASSVLAGHYEQYF
TRBJ1-2,TRBV18,CASSPSWTETSYGYTF
TRBJ1-3,TRBV19,CASSSLTGIGQGTSGNTIYF
TRBJ1-2,TRBV3-1/TRBV3-2,CASSQGQLYGYTF
TRBJ1-3,TRBV2,CASGGDSSTTGNTIYF
TRBJ1-2,TRBV4-1,CASSQAKWTGGGYTF
TRBJ2-4,TRBV21-1,CASSNKKAKNIQYF
TRBJ1-1,TRBV29-1,CSVSGNLNTEAFF
TRBJ2-1,TRBV18,CASSPTGGPHNNEQFF
TRBJ1-2,TRBV4-2,CASSHTGTPSLDGYTF
TRBJ2-7,TRBV5-1,CASSLALERSYEQYF
TRBJ1-2,TRBV29-1,CSVREVDYGYTF
TRBJ1-2,TRBV6-4,CASSDSGEVNGYTF
TRBJ2-1,TRBV18,CASSPPNTAYNEQFF
TRBJ1-1,TRBV25-1,CASKAGGGGAFF
TRBJ1-3,TRBV3-1/TRBV3-2,CASAETGSSGNTIYF
TRBJ2-2,TRBV19,CASSYRVAGELFF
TRBJ2-1,TRBV6-4,CASSPGQGSYNEQFF
TRBJ2-2,TRBV28,CASSTPTGELFF